The entry that follows covers one T cell receptor beta chain sequence. Its antigen is not known. These data originate in a study of vaccination effects on CD4 cells after COVID-19. At the level of the study: Two doses of either BNT162b2 or mRNA-1273 were given to each participant.

The method was immunoSEQ multiplex PCR; TCRdb's version includes in-frame clones alone and lacks a portion of them. The data show more than 40,000 clones, just over 75% seen once. Regarding the study as a whole: Within healthy vaccinees, only 1 of 255 vaccine-induced clones displayed cross-reactivity with common cold coronaviruses.

Ahead of sequencing, the ViraFEST assay grew antigen-specific CD4+ T cells using viral peptide pools. Upon completion of 10 to 11 days in culture, CD4+ T cells were isolated. Having tested negative for nucleocapsid antibodies, the vaccine recipients showed no prior SARS-CoV-2 infection. PBMC were cultured at about 1.9 million per well with around 9.2 IU/ml IL-2 and about 9.2 ug/ml peptides. The authors replaced half the medium with IL-2 medium on days 3 and 7. CDR3 length equals 14 residues. Germline lookup yields CDR1 KGHSH and CDR2 LQKENI. V lost 0 bases and J lost 3, with 8 bases in between. Sequencing was performed on CD4+ T cells from PBMCs cultured with SARS-CoV-2 spike peptides, taken before COVID-19 vaccination. This chain uses TRBV18 with TRBJ1-2; D is ambiguous. The receptor was derived from a human donor who received a COVID-19 vaccine. The CDR3 bases are TGTGCCAGCTCACCACCGGTCACAGACTATGGCTACACCTTC. It specifies CASSPPVTDYGYTF. Full variable domain (outside the CDR3, taken from reference TRBV18 and TRBJ1-2): NAGVMQNPRHLVRRRGQEARLRCSPMKGHSHVYWYRQLPEEGLKFMVYLQKENIIDESGMPKERFSAEFPKEGPSILRIQQVVRGDSAAYFCASSPPVTDYGYTFGSGTRLTVV.